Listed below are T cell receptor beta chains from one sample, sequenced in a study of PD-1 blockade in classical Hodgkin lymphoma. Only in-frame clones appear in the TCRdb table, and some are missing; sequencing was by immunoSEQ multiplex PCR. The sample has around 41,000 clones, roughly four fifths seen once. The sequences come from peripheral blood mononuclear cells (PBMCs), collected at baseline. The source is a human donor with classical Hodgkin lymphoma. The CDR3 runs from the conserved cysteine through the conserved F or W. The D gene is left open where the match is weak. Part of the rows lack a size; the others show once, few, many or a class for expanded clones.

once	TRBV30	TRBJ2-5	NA	CAWSFRGGETQYF	TGTGCCTGGAGTTTTCGGGGAGGAGAGACCCAGTACTTC
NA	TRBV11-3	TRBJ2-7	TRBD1	CASSLRSGTASYEQYF	TGTGCCAGCAGCTTACGTTCCGGGACAGCCTCCTACGAGCAGTACTTC
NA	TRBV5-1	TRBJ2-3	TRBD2	CASSGRLAGGGTDTQYF	TGCGCCAGCAGCGGCCGACTAGCGGGAGGTGGGACAGATACGCAGTATTTT
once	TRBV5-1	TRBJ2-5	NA	CASSLGSGVSRETQYF	TGCGCCAGCAGCTTGGGTTCGGGGGTTTCCCGGGAGACCCAGTACTTC
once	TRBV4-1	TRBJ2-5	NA	CASSQEAEPTQYF	TGCGCCAGCAGCCAAGAGGCAGAGCCGACCCAGTACTTC
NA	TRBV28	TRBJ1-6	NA	CASSPPGRSPLHF	TGTGCCAGCAGTCCACCAGGGAGGTCACCCCTCCACTTT
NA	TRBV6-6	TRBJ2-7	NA	CASSRDAAYEQHF	TGTGCCAGCAGCCGGGACGCTGCCTACGAGCAGCACTTC
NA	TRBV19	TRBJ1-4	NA	CASMQAGAYEKLFF	TGTGCCAGTATGCAGGCGGGCGCTTATGAAAAACTGTTTTTT
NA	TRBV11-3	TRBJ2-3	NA	CASSYRPSTDTQYF	TGTGCCAGCAGCTACCGGCCGTCCACAGATACGCAGTATTTT
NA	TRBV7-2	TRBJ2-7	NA	CASSLDMGEQYF	TGTGCCAGCAGCTTAGATATGGGAGAGCAGTACTTC
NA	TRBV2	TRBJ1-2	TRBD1	CASSLGGVQGTYGYTF	TGTGCCAGCAGCCTTGGGGGGGTACAGGGGACCTATGGCTACACCTTC
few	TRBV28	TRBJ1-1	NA	CASSFTTFEGPNTEAFF	TGTGCCAGCAGTTTCACCACCTTTGAGGGGCCGAACACTGAAGCTTTCTTT
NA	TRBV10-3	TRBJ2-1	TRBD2	CAISQLAGTTNEQFF	TGTGCCATCAGTCAACTAGCGGGAACAACTAATGAGCAGTTCTTC
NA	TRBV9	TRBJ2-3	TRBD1	CASSAVGQGATDTQYF	TGTGCCAGCAGTGCAGTAGGACAGGGGGCCACAGATACGCAGTATTTT
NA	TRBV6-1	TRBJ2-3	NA	CASSEVAGPVTQYF	TGTGCCAGCAGTGAAGTGGCGGGACCCGTTACGCAGTATTTT
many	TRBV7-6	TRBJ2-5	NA	CASSLGRTQYF	TGTGCCAGCAGCTTGGGGAGAACCCAGTACTTC
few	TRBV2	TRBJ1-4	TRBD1	CASKTGVNEKLFF	TGTGCCAGCAAGACAGGGGTTAATGAAAAACTGTTTTTT
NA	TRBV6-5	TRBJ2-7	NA	CASSYSPYEQYF	TGTGCCAGCAGTTACTCCCCATACGAGCAGTACTTC
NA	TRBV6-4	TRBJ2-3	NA	CASSDSSGADTQYF	TGTGCCAGCAGTGACTCGTCCGGGGCAGATACGCAGTATTTT
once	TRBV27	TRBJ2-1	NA	CASSLWAGNNEQFF	TGTGCCAGCAGTTTATGGGCAGGAAATAATGAGCAGTTCTTC
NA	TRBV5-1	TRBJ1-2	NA	CAGSLTGPGANYGYTF	TGCGCCGGCAGCTTGACAGGTCCTGGAGCTAACTATGGCTACACCTTC
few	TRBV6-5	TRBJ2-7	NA	CASGQNSYEQYF	TGTGCCAGCGGACAGAACTCCTACGAGCAGTACTTC
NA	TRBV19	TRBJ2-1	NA	CASSIVAGPYNEQFF	TGTGCCAGTAGTATAGTGGCGGGTCCCTACAATGAGCAGTTCTTC
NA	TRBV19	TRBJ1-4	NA	CASRPGRGREKLFF	TGTGCCAGTAGGCCCGGGAGGGGACGAGAAAAACTGTTTTTT
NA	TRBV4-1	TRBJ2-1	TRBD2	CASSQGAGVLMNEQFF	TGCGCCAGCAGCCAAGGAGCGGGAGTACTAATGAATGAGCAGTTCTTC
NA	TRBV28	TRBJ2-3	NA	CASSFGTLGTDTQYF	TGTGCCAGCAGTTTCGGTACCCTCGGCACAGATACGCAGTATTTT
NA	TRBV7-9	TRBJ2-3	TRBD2	CASSLLPRGSGRGDTQYF	TGTGCCAGCAGCCTTCTACCGAGGGGGAGCGGGAGAGGAGATACGCAGTATTTT
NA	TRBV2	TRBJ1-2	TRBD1	CASSLVPGQGAVGYTF	TGTGCCAGCAGCTTAGTCCCGGGACAGGGGGCAGTTGGCTACACCTTC
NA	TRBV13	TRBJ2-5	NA	CASSFSIGVTETQYF	TGTGCCAGCAGCTTCAGCATTGGGGTTACAGAGACCCAGTACTTC
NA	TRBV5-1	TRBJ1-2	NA	CASNSEGNYGYTF	TGCGCCAGCAACAGTGAGGGGAACTATGGCTACACCTTC
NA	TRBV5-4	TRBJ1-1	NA	CASSPGGRGMNTEAFF	TGTGCCAGCAGCCCCGGCGGCCGGGGTATGAACACTGAAGCTTTCTTT
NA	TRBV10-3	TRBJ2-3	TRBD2	CAISRSGRDTDTQYF	TGTGCCATCAGTCGAAGCGGGAGGGACACAGATACGCAGTATTTT